This T cell receptor beta chain is from a study of early T cells in non-severe SARS-CoV-2 infection. In the case of this clonotype: Just one base apart from a much larger clone, this may be a read error.

TCRdb analysed the 5' RACE reads with MiXCR anew, one entry per CDR3 protein. The sample includes around 80,000 distinct CDR3 sequences, about an eighth of them seen just once. The CDR3 is 14 amino acids. Germline V gives CDR1 ENHRY, CDR2 SYGVKD. Trimming removed 3 bases from V and 3 bases from J; junction bases left unmatched: 3. The chain combines TRBV10-3 with TRBJ2-3; the match to TRBD2 covers 7 bases. Input material: whole blood. The TCR comes from an adult who was a healthcare worker with PCR-confirmed SARS-CoV-2 infection or an uninfected control (not recorded which). CDR3 bases: TGTGCCATCAGTGACGAAGCGGGAACAGATACGCAGTATTTT. Encoded protein: CAISDEAGTDTQYF.